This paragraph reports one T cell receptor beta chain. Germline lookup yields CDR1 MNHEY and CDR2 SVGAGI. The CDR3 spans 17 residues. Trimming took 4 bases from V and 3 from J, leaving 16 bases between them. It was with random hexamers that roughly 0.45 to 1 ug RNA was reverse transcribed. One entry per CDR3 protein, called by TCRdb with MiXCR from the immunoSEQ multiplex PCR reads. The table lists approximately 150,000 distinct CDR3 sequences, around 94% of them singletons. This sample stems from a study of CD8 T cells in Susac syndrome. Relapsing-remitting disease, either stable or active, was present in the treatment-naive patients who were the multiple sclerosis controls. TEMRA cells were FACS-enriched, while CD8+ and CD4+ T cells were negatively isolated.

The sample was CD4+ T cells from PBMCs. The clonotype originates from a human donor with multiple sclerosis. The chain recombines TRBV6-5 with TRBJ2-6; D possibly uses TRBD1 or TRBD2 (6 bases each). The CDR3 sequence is CASSLVQGTVGANVLTF. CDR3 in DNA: TGTGCCAGCAGTTTGGTCCAGGGGACTGTTGGGGCCAACGTCCTGACTTTC.